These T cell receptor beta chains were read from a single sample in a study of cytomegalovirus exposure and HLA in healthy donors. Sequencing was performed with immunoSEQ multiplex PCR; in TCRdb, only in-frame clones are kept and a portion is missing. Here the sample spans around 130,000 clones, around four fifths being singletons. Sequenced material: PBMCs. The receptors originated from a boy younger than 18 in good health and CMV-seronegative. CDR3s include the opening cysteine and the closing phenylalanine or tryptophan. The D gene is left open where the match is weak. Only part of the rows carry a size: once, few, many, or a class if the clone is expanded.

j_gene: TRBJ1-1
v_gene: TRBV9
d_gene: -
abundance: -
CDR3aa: CASSTAMNTEAFF
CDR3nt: TGTGCCAGCAGTACCGCTATGAACACTGAAGCTTTCTTT

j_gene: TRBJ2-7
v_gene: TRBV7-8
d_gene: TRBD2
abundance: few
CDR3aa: CASSFGPGGGSLFYEQYF
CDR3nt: TGTGCCAGCAGCTTCGGCCCCGGGGGGGGATCTTTATTCTACGAGCAGTACTTC

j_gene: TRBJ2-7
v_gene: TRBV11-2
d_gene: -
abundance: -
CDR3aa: CASSLRGYEQYF
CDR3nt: TGTGCCAGCAGCCTCCGGGGCTACGAGCAGTACTTC

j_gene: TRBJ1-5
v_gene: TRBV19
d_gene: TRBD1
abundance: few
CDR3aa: CASSITGGVNQPQHF
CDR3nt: TGTGCCAGTAGTATTACAGGGGGCGTCAATCAGCCCCAGCATTTT

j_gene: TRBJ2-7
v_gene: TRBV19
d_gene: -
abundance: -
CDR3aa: CASRGWENEQYF
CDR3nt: TGTGCCAGTAGAGGATGGGAGAACGAGCAGTACTTC

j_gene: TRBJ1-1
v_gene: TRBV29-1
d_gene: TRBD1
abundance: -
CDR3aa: CSVAGTGWTEAFF
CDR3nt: TGCAGCGTGGCCGGGACAGGGTGGACTGAAGCTTTCTTT

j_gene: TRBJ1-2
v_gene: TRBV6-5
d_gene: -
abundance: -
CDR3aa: CASSYLYGRQGDGYTF
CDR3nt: TGTGCCAGCAGTTACTTATATGGGAGGCAGGGTGATGGCTACACCTTC

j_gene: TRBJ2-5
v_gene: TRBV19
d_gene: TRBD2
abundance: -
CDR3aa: CASSQGTSGSVQETQYF
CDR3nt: TGTGCCAGTAGTCAAGGGACTAGCGGGAGCGTCCAAGAGACCCAGTACTTC

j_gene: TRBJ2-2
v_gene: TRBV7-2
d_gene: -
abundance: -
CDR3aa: CASSSRRETGELFF
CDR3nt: TGTGCCAGCAGCTCCCGTAGGGAGACCGGGGAGCTGTTTTTT

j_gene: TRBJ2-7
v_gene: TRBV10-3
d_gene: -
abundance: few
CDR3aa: CAISEGQYEQYF
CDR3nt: TGTGCCATCAGTGAGGGACAGTACGAGCAGTACTTC

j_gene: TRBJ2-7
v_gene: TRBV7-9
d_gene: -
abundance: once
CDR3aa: CASSLIRGGSQSEGEQYF
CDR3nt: TGTGCCAGCAGCTTAATACGCGGCGGGTCCCAGTCTGAGGGCGAGCAGTACTTC

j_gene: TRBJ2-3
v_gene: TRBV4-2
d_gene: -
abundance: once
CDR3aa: CASSQMRGGGNTDTQYF
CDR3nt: TGTGCCAGCAGCCAGATGCGGGGCGGGGGCAACACAGATACGCAGTATTTT

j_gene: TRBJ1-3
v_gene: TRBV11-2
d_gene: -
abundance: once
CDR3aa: CASSLDGVSGNTIYF
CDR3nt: TGTGCCAGCAGCTTAGACGGGGTCTCTGGAAACACCATATATTTT

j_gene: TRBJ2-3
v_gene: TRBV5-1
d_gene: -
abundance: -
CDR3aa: CASSLGGTSTDTQYF
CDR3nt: TGCGCCAGCAGCTTGGGTGGGACTAGCACAGATACGCAGTATTTT

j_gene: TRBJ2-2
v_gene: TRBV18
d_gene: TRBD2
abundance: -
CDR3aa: CASSPIASGRVNTGELFF
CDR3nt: TGTGCCAGCTCACCTATCGCTAGCGGGAGAGTCAACACCGGGGAGCTGTTTTTT

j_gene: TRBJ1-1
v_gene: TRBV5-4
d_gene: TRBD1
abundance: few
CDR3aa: CASSSRTGEAFF
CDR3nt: TGTGCCAGCAGCTCCCGGACAGGGGAGGCTTTCTTT

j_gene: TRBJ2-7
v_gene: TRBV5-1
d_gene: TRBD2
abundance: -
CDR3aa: CASSLLAGSSYEQYF
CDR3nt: TGCGCCAGCAGCTTGCTAGCGGGAAGCTCCTACGAGCAGTACTTC

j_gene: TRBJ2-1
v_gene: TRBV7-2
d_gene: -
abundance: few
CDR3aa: CASSSGRDPRSSYNEQFF
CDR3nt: TGTGCCAGCAGTTCGGGCCGGGATCCCAGGAGCTCCTACAATGAGCAGTTCTTC

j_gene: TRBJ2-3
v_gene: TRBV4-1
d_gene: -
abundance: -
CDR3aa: CASSLRDFYTDTQYF
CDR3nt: TGCGCCAGCAGCCTGAGGGACTTTTACACAGATACGCAGTATTTT

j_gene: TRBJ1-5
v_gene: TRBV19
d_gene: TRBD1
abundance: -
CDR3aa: CASSMNFRSPGTATNQPQHF
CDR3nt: TGTGCCAGTAGTATGAACTTTCGATCGCCTGGGACAGCTACCAATCAGCCCCAGCATTTT

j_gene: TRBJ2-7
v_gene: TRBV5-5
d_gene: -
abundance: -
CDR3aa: CASSFGESYEQYF
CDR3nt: TGTGCCAGCAGCTTCGGAGAATCCTACGAGCAGTACTTC

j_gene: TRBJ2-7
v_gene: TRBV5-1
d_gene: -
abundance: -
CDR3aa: CASSWQGSSYEQYF
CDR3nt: TGCGCCAGCAGCTGGCAGGGGAGCTCCTACGAGCAGTACTTC

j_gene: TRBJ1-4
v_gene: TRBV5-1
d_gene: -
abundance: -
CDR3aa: CASSADSATNEKLFF
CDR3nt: TGCGCCAGCAGCGCGGACAGCGCAACTAATGAAAAACTGTTTTTT

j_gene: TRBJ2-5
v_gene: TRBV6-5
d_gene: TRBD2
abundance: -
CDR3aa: CASSPASGVQETQYF
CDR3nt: TGTGCCAGCAGTCCGGCTAGCGGGGTCCAAGAGACCCAGTACTTC

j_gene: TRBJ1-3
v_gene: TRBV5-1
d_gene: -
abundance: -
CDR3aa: CASAEDIGNTIYF
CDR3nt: TGCGCCAGCGCCGAGGACATCGGAAACACCATATATTTT

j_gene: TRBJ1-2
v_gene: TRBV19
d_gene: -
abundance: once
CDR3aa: CASSLGLHYGYTF
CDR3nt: TGTGCCAGTAGTCTAGGACTGCACTATGGCTACACCTTC

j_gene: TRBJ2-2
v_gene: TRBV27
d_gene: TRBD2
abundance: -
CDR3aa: CASSSLAGDNTGELFF
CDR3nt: TGTGCCAGCAGTTCCTTAGCGGGAGACAACACCGGGGAGCTGTTTTTT

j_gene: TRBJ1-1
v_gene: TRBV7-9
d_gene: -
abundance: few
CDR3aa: CASSSRDIPSGTEAFF
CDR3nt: TGTGCCAGCAGCTCCCGGGACATTCCATCGGGGACTGAAGCTTTCTTT

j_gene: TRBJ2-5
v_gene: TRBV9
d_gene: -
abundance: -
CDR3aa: CASSESGQKETQYF
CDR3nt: TGTGCCAGCAGCGAGAGCGGACAGAAAGAGACCCAGTACTTC

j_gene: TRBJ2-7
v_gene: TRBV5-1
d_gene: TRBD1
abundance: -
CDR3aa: CASRGTGGAYEQYF
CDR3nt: TGCGCCAGCAGGGGGACAGGGGGAGCCTACGAGCAGTACTTC

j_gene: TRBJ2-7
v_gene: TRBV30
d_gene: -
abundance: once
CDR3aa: CAWNAAWTYEQYF
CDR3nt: TGTGCCTGGAACGCAGCGTGGACCTACGAGCAGTACTTC

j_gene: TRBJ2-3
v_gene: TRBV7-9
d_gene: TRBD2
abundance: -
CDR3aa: CASSLTGLATDTQYF
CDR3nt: TGTGCCAGCAGCTTAACGGGACTAGCGACAGATACGCAGTATTTT

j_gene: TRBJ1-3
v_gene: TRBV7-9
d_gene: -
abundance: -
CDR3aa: CASSLSDSGRSGNTIYF
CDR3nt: TGTGCCAGCAGCTTAAGCGATAGTGGCCGCTCTGGAAACACCATATATTTT

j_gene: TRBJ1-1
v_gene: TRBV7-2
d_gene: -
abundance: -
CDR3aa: CASSTRASGNTEAFF
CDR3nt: TGTGCCAGCAGCACCCGCGCGTCGGGTAACACTGAAGCTTTCTTT

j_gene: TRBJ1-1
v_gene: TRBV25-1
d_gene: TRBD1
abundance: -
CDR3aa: CASSITGTGKAFF
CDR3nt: TGTGCCAGCAGCATAACCGGGACAGGTAAAGCTTTCTTT

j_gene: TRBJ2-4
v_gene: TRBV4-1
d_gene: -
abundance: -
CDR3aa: CASSQGFSRDRENIQYF
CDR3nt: TGCGCCAGCAGCCAAGGGTTCTCTCGAGACAGAGAAAACATTCAGTACTTC

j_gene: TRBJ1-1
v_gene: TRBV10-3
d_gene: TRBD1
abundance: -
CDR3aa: CAISESVGGPEAFF
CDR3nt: TGTGCCATCAGTGAGTCGGTAGGGGGCCCTGAAGCTTTCTTT

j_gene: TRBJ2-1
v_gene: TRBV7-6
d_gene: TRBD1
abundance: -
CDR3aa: CASSSYRGTYNEQFF
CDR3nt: TGTGCCAGCAGCTCCTACAGGGGAACCTACAATGAGCAGTTCTTC

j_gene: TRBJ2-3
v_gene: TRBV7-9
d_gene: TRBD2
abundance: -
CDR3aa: CASSRRLASVTDTQYF
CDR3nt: TGTGCCAGCAGCCGGAGACTAGCGAGCGTGACAGATACGCAGTATTTT

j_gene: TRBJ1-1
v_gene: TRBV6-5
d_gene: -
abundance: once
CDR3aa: CASRNLRNTEAFF
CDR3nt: TGTGCCAGCAGAAATCTCCGGAACACTGAAGCTTTCTTT

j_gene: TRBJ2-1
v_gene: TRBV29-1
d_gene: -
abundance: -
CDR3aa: CSVEHPLVEQFF
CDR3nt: TGCAGCGTTGAACACCCGCTAGTGGAGCAGTTCTTC

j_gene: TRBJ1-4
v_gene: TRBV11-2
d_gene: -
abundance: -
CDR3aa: CASSSLGGINEKLFF
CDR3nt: TGTGCCAGCAGCTCCCTCGGCGGAATTAATGAAAAACTGTTTTTT

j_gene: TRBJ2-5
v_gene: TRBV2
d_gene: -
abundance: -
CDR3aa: CASSEGRETQYF
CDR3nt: TGTGCCAGCAGCGAGGGTCGGGAGACCCAGTACTTC

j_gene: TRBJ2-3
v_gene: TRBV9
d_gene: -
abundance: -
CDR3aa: CASSVSRQYF
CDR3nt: TGTGCCAGCAGCGTTTCCAGGCAGTATTTT

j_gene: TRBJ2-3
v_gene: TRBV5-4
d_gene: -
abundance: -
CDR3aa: CASSLAGANTDTQYF
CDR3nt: TGTGCCAGCAGCTTGGCCGGAGCTAACACAGATACGCAGTATTTT

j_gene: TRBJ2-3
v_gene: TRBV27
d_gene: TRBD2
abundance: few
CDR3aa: CASSLGREEVDTQYF
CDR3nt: TGTGCCAGCAGTTTAGGGCGGGAGGAGGTGGATACGCAGTATTTT

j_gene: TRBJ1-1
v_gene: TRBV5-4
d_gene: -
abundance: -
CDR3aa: CASSYTDINTEAFF
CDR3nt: TGTGCCAGCAGCTATACCGACATAAACACTGAAGCTTTCTTT

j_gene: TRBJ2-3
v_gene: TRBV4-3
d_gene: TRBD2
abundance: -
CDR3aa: CASSQDSGTPTDTQYF
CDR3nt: TGCGCCAGCAGCCAAGATAGCGGGACACCCACAGATACGCAGTATTTT

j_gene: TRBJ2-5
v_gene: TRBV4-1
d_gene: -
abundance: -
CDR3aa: CASSQVEETQETQYF
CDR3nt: TGCGCCAGCAGCCAAGTGGAGGAGACCCAAGAGACCCAGTACTTC

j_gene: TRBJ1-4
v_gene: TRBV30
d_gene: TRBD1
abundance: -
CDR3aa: CAWSGPGTGSEKLFF
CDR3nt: TGTGCCTGGAGTGGACCCGGGACAGGGAGTGAAAAACTGTTTTTT

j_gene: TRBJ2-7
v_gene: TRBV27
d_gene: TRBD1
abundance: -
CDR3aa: CASSVRQGSYEQYF
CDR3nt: TGTGCCAGCAGTGTCCGACAGGGGTCCTACGAGCAGTACTTC

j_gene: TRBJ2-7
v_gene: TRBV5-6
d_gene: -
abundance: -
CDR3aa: CASRRWGEYYEQYF
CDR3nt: TGTGCCAGCCGTAGGTGGGGGGAGTATTACGAGCAGTACTTC